Listed here are 5 T cell receptor beta chains from one sample, sequenced in a study of blood T cells in healthy people across ages. It was with a sample-barcoded 5' primer and a J-beta primer mix that a second PCR of about 6 to 12 cycles was run. In TCRdb, the 5' RACE reads were re-called with MiXCR into one record per CDR3 protein. The sample includes 600,000 or so distinct CDR3 sequences, roughly 30% of them seen just once. Material: blood. These receptors originate from a woman older than 75 in good health.

The genes are TRBV7-9 and TRBJ2-3; 11 bases match TRBD2. With 6 bases clipped from V and 7 bases from J, the junction kept 6 bases outside the gene matches. This CDR3 is built from 14 residues. The germline gives CDR1 SEHNR, CDR2 FQNEAQ (reference sequence). CDR3 amino acids: CASSFSGGANTQYF. CDR3 nucleotide sequence: TGTGCCAGCAGTTTTAGCGGGGGGGCAAATACGCAGTATTTT.

A single count supports this clonotype. The conserved final phenylalanine or tryptophan is absent from the CDR3, which likely points to a read error. V is TRBV7-2 and J is TRBJ2-4; no firm D call. With the DNA end fitting TRBJ2-5 better, the J assignment may be wrong. Germline lookup yields CDR1 SGHTA and CDR2 FQGNSA. The length of the CDR3 is 13 residues. In DNA, the CDR3 is TGTGCCAGCAGCTTAGGGGGATCGGGGACCCAGTACGTC. It codes for CASSLGGSGTQYV.

The J gene is TRBJ2-5, the V gene TRBV20-1; D unclear. V lost 3 bases and J 2 bases, leaving 7 bases between the germline ends. The CDR3 contains 12 residues. The V gene's germline CDR1 is DFQATT and CDR2 SNEGSKA (reference sequence). The CDR3 DNA follows: TGCAGTGCTAGTGGCAGACAAGAGACCCAGTACTTC. Its translation is CSASGRQETQYF.

This clonotype was observed at least ten times. J is TRBJ2-1 and V is TRBV4-3; D not resolved. The V gene's germline CDR1 is LGHNA and CDR2 YSLEER. The V end lost 0 bases, the J end lost 0 bases, and 9 bases lay between the germline ends. The CDR3 length is 16 residues. The CDR3 DNA reads TGCGCCAGCAGCCAAGATAATAGGCGCTCCTACAATGAGCAGTTCTTC. This encodes CASSQDNRRSYNEQFF.

This clonotype was seen only a few times. Its ends do not fully match the called genes, so a read error is possible. The chain combines TRBV7-6 with TRBJ2-1; possibly TRBD1 for D (5 bases). Germline V gives CDR1 SGHVS, CDR2 FNYEAQ. The CDR3 is 15 amino acids. The CDR3 protein is CASSSFAREGNGQFF. The CDR3 region has the DNA TGTGCCAGCAGCTCCTTCGCCAGGGAAGGGAATGGGCAGTTCTTC.